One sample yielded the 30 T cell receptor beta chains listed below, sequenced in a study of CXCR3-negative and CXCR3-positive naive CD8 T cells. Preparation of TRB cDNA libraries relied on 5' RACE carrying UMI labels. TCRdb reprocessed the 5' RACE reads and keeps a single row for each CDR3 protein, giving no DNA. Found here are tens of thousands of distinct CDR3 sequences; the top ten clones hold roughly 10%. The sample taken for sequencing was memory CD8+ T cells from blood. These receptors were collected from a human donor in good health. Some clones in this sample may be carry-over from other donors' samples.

The CDR3 protein is CASSRPGHLYEQYF. J is TRBJ2-7 and V is TRBV7-9; the TCRdb D gene call, TRBD1, has no DNA to confirm it. There are 14 residues in the CDR3. The germline gives CDR1 SEHNR, CDR2 FQNEAQ (reference sequence).

The CDR3 loop is CATRGANQAQHF. This sequence joins TRBV15 and TRBJ1-5; the TRBD1 assignment by TCRdb is unverifiable without DNA. This CDR3 has 12 residues. Germline assignment: CDR1 LNHNV and CDR2 YYDKDF (reference sequence).

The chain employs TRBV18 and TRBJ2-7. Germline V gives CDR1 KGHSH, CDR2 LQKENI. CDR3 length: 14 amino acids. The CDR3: CAGSPVPSSYEQYF. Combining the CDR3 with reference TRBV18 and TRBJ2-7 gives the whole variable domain NAGVMQNPRHLVRRRGQEARLRCSPMKGHSHVYWYRQLPEEGLKFMVYLQKENIIDESGMPKERFSAEFPKEGPSILRIQQVVRGDSAAYFCAGSPVPSSYEQYFGPGTRLTVT.

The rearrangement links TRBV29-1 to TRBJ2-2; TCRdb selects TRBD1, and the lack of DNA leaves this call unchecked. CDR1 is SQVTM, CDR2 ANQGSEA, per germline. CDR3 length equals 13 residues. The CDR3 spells CSVEASLTGELFF.

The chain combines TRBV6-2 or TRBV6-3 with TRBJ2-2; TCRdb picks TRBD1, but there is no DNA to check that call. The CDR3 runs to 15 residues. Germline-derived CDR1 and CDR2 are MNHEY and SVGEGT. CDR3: CASSLGHEITGELFF.

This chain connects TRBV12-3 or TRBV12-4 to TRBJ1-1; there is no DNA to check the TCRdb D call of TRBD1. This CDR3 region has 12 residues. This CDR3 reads CASRQDREDAFF.

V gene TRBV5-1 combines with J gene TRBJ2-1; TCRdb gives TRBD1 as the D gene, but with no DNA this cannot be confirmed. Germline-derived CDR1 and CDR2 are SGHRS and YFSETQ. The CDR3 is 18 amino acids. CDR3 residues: CASSGGTREWSSYNEQFF.

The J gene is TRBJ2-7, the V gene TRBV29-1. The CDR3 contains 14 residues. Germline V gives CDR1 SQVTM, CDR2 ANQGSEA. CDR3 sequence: CSVLRPKPTYELYF.

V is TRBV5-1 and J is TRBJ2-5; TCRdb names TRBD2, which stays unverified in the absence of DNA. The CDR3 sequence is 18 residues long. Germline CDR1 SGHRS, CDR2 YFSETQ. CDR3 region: CASSFPLEASGDLETQYF. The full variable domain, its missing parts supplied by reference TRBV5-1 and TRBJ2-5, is KAGVTQTPRYLIKTRGQQVTLSCSPISGHRSVSWYQQTPGQGLQFLFEYFSETQRNKGNFPGRFSGRQFSNSRSEMNVSTLELGDSALYLCASSFPLEASGDLETQYFGPGTRLLVL.

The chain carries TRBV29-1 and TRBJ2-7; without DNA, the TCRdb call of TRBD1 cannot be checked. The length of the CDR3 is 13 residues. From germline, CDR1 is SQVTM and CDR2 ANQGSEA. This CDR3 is CSVVTGGTNEQYF.

The CDR3 here is CSVGGPGANEQYF. This rearrangement joins TRBV29-1 to TRBJ2-7; TCRdb designates TRBD1, a call that cannot be tested without DNA. The CDR3 length is 13 residues. Germline V CDR1 and CDR2: SQVTM, ANQGSEA.

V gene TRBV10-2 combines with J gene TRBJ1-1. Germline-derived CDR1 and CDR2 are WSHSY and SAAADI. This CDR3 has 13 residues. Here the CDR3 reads CASSESLNTEAFF.

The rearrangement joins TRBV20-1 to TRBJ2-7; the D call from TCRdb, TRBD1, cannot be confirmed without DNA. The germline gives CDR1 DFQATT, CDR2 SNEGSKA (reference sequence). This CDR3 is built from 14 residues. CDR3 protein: CSARGAFTDYEQYF.

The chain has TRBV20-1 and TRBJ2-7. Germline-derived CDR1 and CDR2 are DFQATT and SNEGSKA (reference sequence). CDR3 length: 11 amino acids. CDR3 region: CSARGGNEQYF.

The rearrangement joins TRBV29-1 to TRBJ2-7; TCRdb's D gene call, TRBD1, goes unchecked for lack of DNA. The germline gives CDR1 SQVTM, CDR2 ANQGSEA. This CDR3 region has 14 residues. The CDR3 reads CSVEDKDRGYEQYF.

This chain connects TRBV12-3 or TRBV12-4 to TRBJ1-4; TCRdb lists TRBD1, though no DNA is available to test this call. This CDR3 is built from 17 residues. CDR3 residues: CASSFPGSDLTNEKLFF.

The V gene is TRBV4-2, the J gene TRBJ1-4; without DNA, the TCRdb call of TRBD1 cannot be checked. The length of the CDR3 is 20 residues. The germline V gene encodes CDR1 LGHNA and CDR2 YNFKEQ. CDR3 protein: CASSQEFNGAPGQGNEKLFF.

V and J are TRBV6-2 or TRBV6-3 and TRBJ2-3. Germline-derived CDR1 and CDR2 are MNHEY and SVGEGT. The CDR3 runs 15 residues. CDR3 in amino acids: CASSYLTGGTDTQYF.

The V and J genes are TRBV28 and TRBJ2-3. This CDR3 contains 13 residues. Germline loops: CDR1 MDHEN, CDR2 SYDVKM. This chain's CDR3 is CASSRGLSDTQYF. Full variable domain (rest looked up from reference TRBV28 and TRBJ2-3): DVKVTQSSRYLVKRTGEKVFLECVQDMDHENMFWYRQDPGLGLRLIYFSYDVKMKEKGDIPEGYSVSREKKERFSLILESASTNQTSMYLCASSRGLSDTQYFGPGTRLTVL.

CDR3 sequence reads: CASSTGNYGYTF. The chain recombines TRBV12-3 or TRBV12-4 with TRBJ1-2; the D gene TCRdb calls, TRBD1, cannot be checked with no DNA. This CDR3 is 12 amino acids long.

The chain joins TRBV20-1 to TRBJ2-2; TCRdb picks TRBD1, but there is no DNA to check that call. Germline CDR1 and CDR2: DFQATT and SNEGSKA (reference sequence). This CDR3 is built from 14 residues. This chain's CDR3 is CSVRRQGDTGELFF.

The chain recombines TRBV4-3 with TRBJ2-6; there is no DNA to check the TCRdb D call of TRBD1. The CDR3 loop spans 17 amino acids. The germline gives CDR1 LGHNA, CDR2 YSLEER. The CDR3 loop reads CASSQETSGTGANVLTF.

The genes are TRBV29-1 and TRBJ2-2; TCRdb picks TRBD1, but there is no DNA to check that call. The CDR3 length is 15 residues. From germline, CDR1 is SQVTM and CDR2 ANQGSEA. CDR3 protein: CSVVLRAAGAGELFF.

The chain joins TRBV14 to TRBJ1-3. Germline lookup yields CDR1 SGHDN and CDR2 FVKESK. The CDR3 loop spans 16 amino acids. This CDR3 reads CASSQLLGDSGNTIYF. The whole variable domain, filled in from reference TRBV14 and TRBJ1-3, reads EAGVTQFPSHSVIEKGQTVTLRCDPISGHDNLYWYRRVMGKEIKFLLHFVKESKQDESGMPNNRFLAERTGGTYSTLKVQPAELEDSGVYFCASSQLLGDSGNTIYFGEGSWLTVV.

The CDR3 is CASSLPITDTQYF. The chain employs TRBV12-3 or TRBV12-4 and TRBJ2-3. This CDR3 spans 13 amino acids.

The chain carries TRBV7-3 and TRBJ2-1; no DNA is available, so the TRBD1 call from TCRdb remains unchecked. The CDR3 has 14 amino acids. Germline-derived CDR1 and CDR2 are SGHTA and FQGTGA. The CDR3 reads CASSSSGGGNEQFF.

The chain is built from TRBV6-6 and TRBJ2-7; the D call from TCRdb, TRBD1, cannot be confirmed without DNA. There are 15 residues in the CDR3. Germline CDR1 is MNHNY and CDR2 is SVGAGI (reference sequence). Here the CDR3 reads CASSSGDRFLYEQYF.

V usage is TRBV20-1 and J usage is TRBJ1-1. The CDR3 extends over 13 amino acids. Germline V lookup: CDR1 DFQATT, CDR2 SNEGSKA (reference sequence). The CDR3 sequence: CSARQAGNTEAFF.

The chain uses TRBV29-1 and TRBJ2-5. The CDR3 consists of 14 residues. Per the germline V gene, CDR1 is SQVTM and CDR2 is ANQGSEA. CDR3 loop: CSGGSLRGQETQYF.

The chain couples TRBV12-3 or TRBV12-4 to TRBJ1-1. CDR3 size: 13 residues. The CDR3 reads CASSFNGITEAFF.